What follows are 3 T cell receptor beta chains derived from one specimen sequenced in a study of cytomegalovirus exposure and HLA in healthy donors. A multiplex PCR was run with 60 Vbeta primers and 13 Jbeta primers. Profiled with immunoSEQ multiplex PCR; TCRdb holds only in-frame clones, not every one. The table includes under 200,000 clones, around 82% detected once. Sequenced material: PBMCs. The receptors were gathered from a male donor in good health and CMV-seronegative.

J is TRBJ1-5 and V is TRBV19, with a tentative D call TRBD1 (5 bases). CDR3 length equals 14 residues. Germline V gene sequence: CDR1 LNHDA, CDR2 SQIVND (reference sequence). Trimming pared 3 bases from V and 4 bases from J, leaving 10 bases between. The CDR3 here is CASSISGGNQPQHF. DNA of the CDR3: TGTGCCAGTAGTATTTCGGGGGGTAATCAGCCCCAGCATTTT.

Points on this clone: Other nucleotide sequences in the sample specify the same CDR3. CDR3 loop: CASRETRGVWGKLFF. CDR3 nucleotide sequence: TGTGCCAGCAGAGAGACCAGGGGCGTTTGGGGAAAGCTGTTTTTT. The J gene is TRBJ1-4, the V gene TRBV6-5; TRBD1 is a possible D gene (6 bases). Germline values: CDR1 MNHEY, CDR2 SVGAGI. The V gene lost 6 bases and the J gene lost 14 bases, with 25 bases spanning the gap. The CDR3 is made up of 15 amino acids.

CDR3 in amino acids: CASSLPPGLWEKLFF. CDR3 DNA sequence: TGTGCCAGCAGCTTACCCCCGGGACTTTGGGAAAAACTGTTTTTT. The V call is TRBV7-8, the J call TRBJ1-4; a possible D gene is TRBD1 (5 bases). In germline, CDR1 is SGHVS, CDR2 FQNEAQ. Trimming cost V 2 bases and J 8 bases, with 15 bases left between them. This CDR3 has 15 amino acids.